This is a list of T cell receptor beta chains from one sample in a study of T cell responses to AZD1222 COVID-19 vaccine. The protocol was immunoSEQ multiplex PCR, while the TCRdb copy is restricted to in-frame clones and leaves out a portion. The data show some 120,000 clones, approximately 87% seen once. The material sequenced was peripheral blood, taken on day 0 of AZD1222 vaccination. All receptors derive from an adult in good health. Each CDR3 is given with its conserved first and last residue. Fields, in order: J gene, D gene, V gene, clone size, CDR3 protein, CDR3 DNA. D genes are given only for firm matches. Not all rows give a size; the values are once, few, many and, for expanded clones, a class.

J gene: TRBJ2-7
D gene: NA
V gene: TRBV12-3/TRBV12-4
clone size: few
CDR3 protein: CASRDFGRYEQYF
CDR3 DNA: TGTGCCAGCAGGGACTTTGGGAGGTACGAGCAGTACTTC

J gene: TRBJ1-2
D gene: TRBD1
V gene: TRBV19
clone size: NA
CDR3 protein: CASNSGQNYGYTF
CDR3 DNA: TGTGCCAGTAACTCGGGACAGAACTATGGCTACACCTTC

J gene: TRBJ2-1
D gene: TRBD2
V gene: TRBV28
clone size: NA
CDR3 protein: CASSPSGRPPNEQFF
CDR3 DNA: TGTGCCAGCAGTCCCAGCGGGAGGCCCCCCAATGAGCAGTTCTTC

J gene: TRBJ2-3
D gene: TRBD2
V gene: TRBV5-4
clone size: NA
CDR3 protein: CASSVPTSGVITDTQYF
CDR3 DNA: TGTGCCAGCAGCGTCCCAACTAGCGGGGTTATCACAGATACGCAGTATTTT

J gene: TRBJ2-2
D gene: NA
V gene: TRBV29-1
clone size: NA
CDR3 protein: CSVSKGSGELFF
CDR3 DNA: TGCAGCGTTTCTAAGGGTTCCGGGGAGCTGTTTTTT

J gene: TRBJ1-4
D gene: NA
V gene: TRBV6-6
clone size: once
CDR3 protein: CASSGNEKLFF
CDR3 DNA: TGTGCCAGCAGTGGTAATGAAAAACTGTTTTTT

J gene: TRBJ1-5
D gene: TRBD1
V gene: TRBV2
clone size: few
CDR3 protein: CASRGPEGQGGPNSNQPQHF
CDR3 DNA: TGTGCCAGCAGGGGGCCAGAGGGACAGGGCGGACCTAATAGCAATCAGCCCCAGCATTTT

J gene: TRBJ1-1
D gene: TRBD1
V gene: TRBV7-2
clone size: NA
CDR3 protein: CASSFDRGRDTEAFF
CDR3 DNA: TGTGCCAGCAGCTTTGACAGGGGCAGGGACACTGAAGCTTTCTTT

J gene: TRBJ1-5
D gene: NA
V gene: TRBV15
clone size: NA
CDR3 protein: CATSRERRVNQPQHF
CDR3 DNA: TGTGCCACCAGCAGAGAAAGACGGGTGAATCAGCCCCAGCATTTT

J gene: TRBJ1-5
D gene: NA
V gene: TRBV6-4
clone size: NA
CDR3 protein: CASSDHPQIHVRGNQPQHF
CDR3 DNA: TGTGCCAGCAGTGACCATCCTCAAATCCATGTTCGGGGCAATCAGCCCCAGCATTTT

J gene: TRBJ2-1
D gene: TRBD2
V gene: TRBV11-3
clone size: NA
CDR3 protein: CASSPQSGRAVNEQFF
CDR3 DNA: TGTGCCAGCAGCCCCCAAAGCGGGAGGGCCGTAAATGAGCAGTTCTTC

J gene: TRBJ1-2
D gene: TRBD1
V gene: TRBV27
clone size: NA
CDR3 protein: CASSATGSGYTF
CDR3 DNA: TGTGCCAGCAGTGCGACAGGGTCCGGCTACACCTTC

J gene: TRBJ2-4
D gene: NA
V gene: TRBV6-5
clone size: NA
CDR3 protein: CASSYSAGVIDIQYF
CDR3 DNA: TGTGCCAGCAGTTACTCCGCGGGTGTTATCGACATTCAGTACTTC

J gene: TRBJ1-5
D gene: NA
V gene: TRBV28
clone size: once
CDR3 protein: CASSVRVQPQHF
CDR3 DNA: TGTGCCAGCAGTGTCAGGGTCCAGCCCCAGCATTTT

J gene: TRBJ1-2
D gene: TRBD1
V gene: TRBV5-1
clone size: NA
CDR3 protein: CASSRTGANYGYTF
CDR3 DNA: TGCGCCAGCAGTCGGACAGGGGCTAACTATGGCTACACCTTC

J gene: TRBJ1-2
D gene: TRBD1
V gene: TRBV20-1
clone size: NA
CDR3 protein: CSASFPAGGKDYGYTF
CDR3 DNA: TGCAGTGCTAGTTTTCCGGCAGGGGGTAAGGACTATGGCTACACCTTC

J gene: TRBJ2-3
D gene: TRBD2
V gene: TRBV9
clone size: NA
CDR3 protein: CASSVQGTSGYTQYF
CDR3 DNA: TGTGCCAGCAGCGTACAAGGGACTAGCGGTTATACGCAGTATTTT

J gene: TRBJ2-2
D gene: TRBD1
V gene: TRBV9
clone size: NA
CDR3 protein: CASSVGETGGIGELFF
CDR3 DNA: TGTGCCAGCAGCGTAGGAGAGACAGGGGGCATCGGGGAGCTGTTTTTT

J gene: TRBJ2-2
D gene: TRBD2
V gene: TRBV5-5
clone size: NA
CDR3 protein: CASSLGGAGDGTGELFF
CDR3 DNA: TGTGCCAGCAGCTTGGGGGGTGCGGGAGACGGCACCGGGGAGCTGTTTTTT